These 5 T cell receptor beta chains were sequenced from one sample in a study of blood T cell repertoires in COVID-19 (dated by TCRdb to about 2020). Library preparation employed the immunoSEQ multiplex PCR assay. In its TCRdb copy, this immuneACCESS table keeps in-frame sequences only and misses some clones. Where compared with another copy, unresolved V genes explain less than half of these, and the others have no known cause. Recorded for this sample are about 170,000 clones; approximately 79% of them occurred a single time. Approximately 6.8% of the sample comes from the top ten. The sequencing input was peripheral blood. These receptors were taken from a woman aged 40-49 years with COVID-19, enrolled during active disease.

The chain uses TRBV19 and TRBJ2-3, with D possibly matching TRBD1 (5 bases). This CDR3 has 15 residues. Deletions cut 5 bases from V and 2 bases from J, with 14 bases between. Germline V lookup: CDR1 LNHDA, CDR2 SQIVND (reference sequence). DNA of the CDR3: TGTGCCAGTAGTGATCAGGGTCTCATCACAGATACGCAGTATTTT. Translated, it gives CASSDQGLITDTQYF.

A remark on this clone: This sample also contains other DNA sequences that code for the same CDR3. The chain joins TRBV3-1 (or the pseudogene TRBV3-2) to TRBJ2-7; a weak D match, TRBD1 (6 bases). The ends were cut back, 1 base at V and 4 bases at J, with 8 bases in the middle. The CDR3 has 13 amino acids. Per germline, CDR1 LGHDT and CDR2 YNNKEL (reference sequence). CDR3 bases: TGTGCCAGCAGCCAAGTTCAGGGGTACGAGCAGTACTTC. Translating gives CASSQVQGYEQYF.

The chain couples TRBV19 to TRBJ1-2; D uncertain. The CDR3 contains 14 residues. The ends were cut back, 1 base at V and 1 base at J, with 7 bases in the middle. Per the germline V gene, CDR1 is LNHDA and CDR2 is SQIVND (reference sequence). The CDR3 DNA sequence: TGTGCCAGTAGTATAGGCGGCATTAACTATGGCTACACCTTC. Translating it yields CASSIGGINYGYTF. The whole variable domain, filled in from reference TRBV19 and TRBJ1-2, reads DGGITQSPKYLFRKEGQNVTLSCEQNLNHDAMYWYRQDPGQGLRLIYYSQIVNDFQKGDIAEGYSVSREKKESFPLTVTSAQKNPTAFYLCASSIGGINYGYTFGSGTRLTVV.

The chain employs TRBV5-4 and TRBJ1-5; 9 nucleotides match TRBD1. This CDR3 has 15 amino acids. The germline V gene has CDR1 SGHNT and CDR2 YYREEE (reference sequence). After removal of 5 bases from V and 1 base from J, the junction contained 4 bases not matched to a gene. The CDR3 region is CASRDGQGSNQPQHF. The CDR3 DNA reads TGTGCCAGCAGAGACGGACAGGGGAGCAATCAGCCCCAGCATTTT.

The CDR3 region is CASSPHTGSPGNTIYF. The CDR3 DNA follows: TGTGCCAGCAGCCCGCACACAGGTTCCCCTGGAAACACCATATATTTT. The chain employs TRBV7-6 and TRBJ1-3; perhaps TRBD1 as D (5 bases). The V end was cut by 5 bases, the J end by 2 bases, with 16 bases between. The germline gives CDR1 SGHVS, CDR2 FNYEAQ. The CDR3 spans 16 residues.